This record looks at one T cell receptor (beta chain) sequence and its context. The entry originates in a study of shared T cell receptors in the human thymus. CDR1 is LGHNA and CDR2 is YNFKEQ in the germline V gene. The J segment lost 3 bases and the V segment lost 0 bases, leaving 5 bases of the junction unmatched. The CDR3 spans 16 residues. Generated by immunoSEQ multiplex PCR, the TCRdb table keeps only in-frame clones and is missing some. Altogether approximately 660,000 clones are present, over 75% being singletons, with the ten largest covering around 0.01%. These same data were also listed under a study on human thymus T cells. That source notes: Thymic as well as blood repertoires seemed to favor certain V and J genes unevenly.

The receptor was isolated from a boy less than two years old with a congenital heart defect. Sequencing was done on a sample of thymocytes. The V gene is TRBV4-2, the J gene TRBJ2-7; 10 nucleotides line up with TRBD2. CDR3 loop: CASSQDEASGGYEQYF. The CDR3 nucleotides are TGTGCCAGCAGCCAAGATGAGGCTAGCGGGGGCTACGAGCAGTACTTC.